The rows below give T cell receptor beta chains drawn from one sample of a study of OX40 agonist ivuxolimab in advanced cancers. Data came from immunoSEQ multiplex PCR; TCRdb stores just in-frame clones and leaves some out. There are about 72,000 clones in the sample; approximately 90% occur only once, and 0.94% lies in the top ten. Sequencing used CD4+ or CD8+ T cells sorted from blood, obtained in a trial of the OX40 agonist ivuxolimab. The receptor set was obtained from an adult with an advanced solid tumor such as melanoma, head and neck, liver or kidney cancer. Each CDR3 is given with its conserved first and last residue. D genes are given only for firm matches. Where a row states a size, it is once, few, many or the class of an expanded clone; other rows omit it.

size	J	V	D	CDR3	DNA
few	TRBJ1-3	TRBV29-1	-	CSAASLGASGNTIYF	TGCAGCGCTGCCTCCTTGGGGGCCAGCGGAAACACCATATATTTT
-	TRBJ2-3	TRBV6-1	TRBD2	CATSSGDTDTQYF	TGTGCCACCTCAAGCGGGGACACAGATACGCAGTATTTT
-	TRBJ2-7	TRBV5-1	TRBD2	CASSSVLAATYEQYF	TGCGCCAGCAGCTCCGTACTAGCGGCAACCTACGAGCAGTACTTC
-	TRBJ2-3	TRBV15	TRBD1	CATSRATTGVLADTQYF	TGTGCCACCAGCAGGGCTACCACAGGGGTTTTAGCAGATACGCAGTATTTT
-	TRBJ2-5	TRBV30	-	CAWSPHWALGLKTQYF	TGTGCCTGGAGTCCCCACTGGGCGTTGGGTTTAAAGACCCAGTACTTC
-	TRBJ1-2	TRBV4-1	TRBD1	CASSQIGQGTYGYTF	TGCGCCAGCAGCCAAATAGGACAGGGGACCTATGGCTACACCTTC
-	TRBJ1-5	TRBV2	-	CASTYGQNQPQHF	TGTGCCAGCACTTATGGACAGAATCAGCCCCAGCATTTT
once	TRBJ1-2	TRBV6-6	TRBD1	CASSAGTGKGYGYTF	TGTGCCAGCAGTGCCGGGACAGGGAAAGGGTATGGCTACACCTTC
-	TRBJ2-5	TRBV5-1	-	CASSLGTGTVEETQYF	TGCGCCAGCAGCTTGGGAACAGGGACGGTTGAAGAGACCCAGTACTTC
-	TRBJ2-2	TRBV9	-	CASSKGTHTGELFF	TGTGCCAGCAGCAAAGGGACGCACACCGGGGAGCTGTTTTTT